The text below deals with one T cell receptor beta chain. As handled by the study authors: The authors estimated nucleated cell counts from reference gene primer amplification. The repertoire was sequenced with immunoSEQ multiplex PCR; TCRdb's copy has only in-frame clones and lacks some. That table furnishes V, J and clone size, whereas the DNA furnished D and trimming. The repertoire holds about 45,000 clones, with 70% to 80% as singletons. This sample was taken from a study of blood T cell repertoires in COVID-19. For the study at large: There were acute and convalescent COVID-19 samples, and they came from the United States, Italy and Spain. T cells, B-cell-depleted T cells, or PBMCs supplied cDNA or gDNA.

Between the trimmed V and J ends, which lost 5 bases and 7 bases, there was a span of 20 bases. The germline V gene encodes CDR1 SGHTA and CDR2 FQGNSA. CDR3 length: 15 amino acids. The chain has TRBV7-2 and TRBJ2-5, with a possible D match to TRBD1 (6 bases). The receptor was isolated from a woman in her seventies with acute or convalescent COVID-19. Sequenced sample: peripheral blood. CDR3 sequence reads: CASSGVMGALGTQYF. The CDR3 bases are TGTGCCAGCAGCGGGGTTATGGGGGCCCTCGGGACCCAGTACTTC. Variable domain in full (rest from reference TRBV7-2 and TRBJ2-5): GAGVSQSPSNKVTEKGKDVELRCDPISGHTALYWYRQSLGQGLEFLIYFQGNSAPDKSGLPSDRFSAERTGGSVSTLTIQRTQQEDSAVYLCASSGVMGALGTQYFGPGTRLLVL.